The present TCR beta chain was sequenced within a study of T cells in Graves' hyperthyroidism and ophthalmopathy. RNA transcripts yielded amplified TCR beta CDR3 regions. TCR CDR3 underwent first-round RT-PCR with the HTBI primer set. TCRdb analysed the multiplex PCR reads with MiXCR anew, one entry per CDR3 protein. The table lists more than 50,000 distinct CDR3 sequences, roughly half of them singletons, with about 3.3% in the top ten. Germline V lookup: CDR1 DFQATT, CDR2 SNEGSKA (reference sequence). The V end was cut by 5 bases, the J end by 8 bases, with 14 bases between. The CDR3 loop spans 12 amino acids.

Sequenced: blood. This TCR derives from a woman aged 55-69 years with Graves' ophthalmopathy. The V gene is TRBV20-1, the J gene TRBJ2-3, with D perhaps being TRBD1 or TRBD2 (5 bases each). CDR3 region: CSAEGRPGTQYF. The CDR3 region has the DNA TGCAGTGCTGAGGGGCGACCGGGTACGCAGTATTTT.